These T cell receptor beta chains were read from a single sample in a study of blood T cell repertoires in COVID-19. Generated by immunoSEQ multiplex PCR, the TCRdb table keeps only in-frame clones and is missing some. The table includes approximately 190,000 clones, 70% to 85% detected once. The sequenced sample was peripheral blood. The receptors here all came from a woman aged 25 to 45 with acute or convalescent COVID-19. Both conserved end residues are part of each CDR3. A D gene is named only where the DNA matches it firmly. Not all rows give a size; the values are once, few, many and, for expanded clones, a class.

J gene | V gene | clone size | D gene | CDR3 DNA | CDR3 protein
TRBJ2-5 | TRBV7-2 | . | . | TGTGCCAGCAGCTTAGCTTGGGGGCGCTTCCAAGAGACCCAGTACTTC | CASSLAWGRFQETQYF
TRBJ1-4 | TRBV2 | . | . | TGTGCCAGCAGTCCCTCAGGAGGAGGCGGCAATGAAAAACTGTTTTTT | CASSPSGGGGNEKLFF
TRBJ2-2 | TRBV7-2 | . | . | TGTGCCAGCAGCTTACTAGGGGCCACCACCGGGGAGCTGTTTTTT | CASSLLGATTGELFF
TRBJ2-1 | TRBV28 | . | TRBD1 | TGTGCCAGCGGTGGACAGGGAGTCAATGAGCAGTTCTTC | CASGGQGVNEQFF
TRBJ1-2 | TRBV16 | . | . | TGTGCCAGCAGCCCGCCACAGGCCTATGGCTACACCTTC | CASSPPQAYGYTF
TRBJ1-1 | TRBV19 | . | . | TGTGCCAGTAGTATGCTGGGCAGGCTGAACACTGAAGCTTTCTTT | CASSMLGRLNTEAFF
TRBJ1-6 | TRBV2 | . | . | TGTGCCACCACCGGGGGGTCCTATAATTCACCCCTCCACTTT | CATTGGSYNSPLHF
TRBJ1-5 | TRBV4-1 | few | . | TGCGCCAGCAGCACCCGGACAGAGGGCAATCAGCCCCAGCATTTT | CASSTRTEGNQPQHF
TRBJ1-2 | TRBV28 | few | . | TGTGCCAGCAGTTTCCTTGCGGACACAACAGGGGGCTACACCTTC | CASSFLADTTGGYTF
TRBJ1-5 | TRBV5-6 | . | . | TGTGCCAGCAGCTTGGACGGGAGCAATCAGCCCCAGCATTTT | CASSLDGSNQPQHF
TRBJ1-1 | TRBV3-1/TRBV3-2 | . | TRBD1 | TGTGCCAGCAGCCAAGATGGGGGACAGCATTTGAACACTGAAGCTTTCTTT | CASSQDGGQHLNTEAFF
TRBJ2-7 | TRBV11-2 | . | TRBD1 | TGTGCCAGCAGCTCCCTTCTCGGGCAGGGGGTTTCTCAGGAGCAGTACTTC | CASSSLLGQGVSQEQYF
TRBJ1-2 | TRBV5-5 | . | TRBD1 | TGTGCCAGCAGCTTGGCCGAGGGGGCTGTCTATGGCTACACCTTC | CASSLAEGAVYGYTF
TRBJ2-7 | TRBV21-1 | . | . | TGTGCCAGCAGCAAAGATTTCAGGGAGGGGGTTTTTAGGGAGCAGTACTTC | CASSKDFREGVFREQYF
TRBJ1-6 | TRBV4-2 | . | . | TGTGCCAGCAGCCAAGGGGGGGGCAGCTCCTATAATTCACCCCTCCACTTT | CASSQGGGSSYNSPLHF